The 26 T cell receptor beta chains given below trace back to one sample, sequenced in a study of T cells in Graves' hyperthyroidism and ophthalmopathy. Amplified TCR beta CDR3 regions came from RNA transcripts. During a first-round RT-PCR of the TCR CDR3, the HTBI primer set was used. Each CDR3 protein gets one entry after TCRdb re-called the multiplex PCR reads with MiXCR. Here the sample spans roughly 570,000 distinct CDR3 sequences, about half being singletons. Sequenced: peripheral blood or thyroid tissue (not recorded which). These receptor sequences come from an adult woman with Graves' disease, either hyperthyroidism or ophthalmopathy (not recorded which).

The chain uses TRBV5-1 and TRBJ1-1; D gene uncertain. CDR1 and CDR2 from the germline V gene are SGHRS and YFSETQ. This CDR3 is built from 14 residues. V lost 4 bases and J lost 5, with 15 bases in between. CDR3 sequence: CASSPSDPKTEAFF. CDR3 DNA: TGCGCCAGCAGCCCGTCGGACCCCAAAACTGAAGCTTTCTTT.

The chain joins TRBV5-5 to TRBJ2-7; 12 bases agree with TRBD2. Germline V gives CDR1 SGHKS, CDR2 YYEKEE (reference sequence). The CDR3 is 15 amino acids. The V and J ends lost 5 bases and 2 bases, in that order; junction bases with no gene match: 5. The CDR3 reads CASSSTSGGTYEQYF. Written as DNA, the CDR3 is TGTGCCAGCAGTTCGACTAGCGGGGGAACCTACGAGCAGTACTTC.

On this clonotype itself: A clone one base away is much larger, so this may be a read error. This chain uses TRBV7-8 with TRBJ2-5, with 8 bases aligning to TRBD2. The CDR3 sequence is 14 residues long. After removal of 4 bases from V and 1 base from J, the junction contained 2 bases not matched to a gene. Germline-derived CDR1 and CDR2 are SGHVS and FQNEAQ. This chain's CDR3 is CASSYGGGQETQYF. In nucleotides, the CDR3 is TGTGCCAGCAGCTACGGGGGGGGCCAAGAGACCCAGTACTTC.

The J gene is TRBJ2-7, the V gene TRBV7-8, with D tentatively TRBD1 (5 bases). With 5 bases removed from V and 3 bases from J, the gap between germline ends came to 11 bases. The CDR3 covers 13 residues. Germline V gene data show CDR1 as SGHVS and CDR2 as FQNEAQ. In nucleotides, the CDR3 is TGTGCCAGCAGCCAGGACATGGACTACGAGCAGTACTTC. Protein product: CASSQDMDYEQYF.

On this clonotype itself: At one end, the junction sequence differs from germline, possibly due to a read error. This chain connects TRBV7-9 to TRBJ2-7; D perhaps matches TRBD2 (5 bases). CDR1 is SEHNR, CDR2 FQNEAQ, per germline (reference sequence). The CDR3 is 12 amino acids. In DNA form, the CDR3 reads TGCGCCAGCAGCCACAGAGGGCTCGAGCAGTACTTC. As protein: CASSHRGLEQYF.

This chain links TRBV10-2 with TRBJ1-3; D call uncertain. This CDR3 has 14 residues. In germline, CDR1 is WSHSY, CDR2 SAAADI. V was clipped by 3 bases and J by 0 bases, with 6 bases between them. The CDR3 DNA reads TGCGCCAGCAGTGAACAGAACTCTGGAAACACCATATATTTT. This codes for CASSEQNSGNTIYF.

This clonotype was observed at least ten times. J is TRBJ2-5 and V is TRBV4-1; 7 bases are a match to TRBD2. The CDR3 consists of 16 residues. V lost 0 bases, J lost 5 bases, and 9 bases stayed unmatched. In germline, CDR1 is MGHRA, CDR2 YSYEKL. The CDR3 nucleotides read TGCGCCAGCAGCCAAGATGGGGCGGGAGAGCAGGAGACCCAGTACTTC. Its translation is CASSQDGAGEQETQYF.

The sample holds many counts of this clonotype. J is TRBJ2-2 and V is TRBV7-2; 8 positions agree with TRBD2. CDR3 length: 16 amino acids. V lost 6 bases to trimming and J lost 6 bases; unmatched junction nucleotides: 12. CDR1 is SGHTA and CDR2 is FQGNSA in the germline V gene. For the CDR3, the DNA is TGTGCCAGCAGGTTCCGCCCGGGGGGGGGCCCCGGGGAGCTGTTTTTT. Amino acids: CASRFRPGGGPGELFF.

There are many counts of this clonotype. This rearrangement joins TRBV11-2 to TRBJ2-2; 9 nucleotides match TRBD2. Germline V gene data show CDR1 as SGHAT and CDR2 as FQNNGV. Trimming removed 2 bases from V and 4 bases from J; junction bases left unmatched: 2. The CDR3 extends over 15 amino acids. The CDR3 spells CASSLSGRSTGELFF. The CDR3 region has the DNA TGTGCCAGCAGCTTAAGCGGGAGGAGCACCGGGGAGCTGTTTTTT.

The chain links TRBV7-8 to TRBJ1-2, with 7 bases matching TRBD1. With V trimmed by 2 bases and J by 2 bases, 5 bases remained unmatched. The CDR3 contains 15 residues. The germline V gene encodes CDR1 SGHVS and CDR2 FQNEAQ. The CDR3 protein is CASSLSEGANYGYTF. DNA of the CDR3: TGTGCCAGCAGCTTATCCGAGGGGGCCAACTATGGCTACACCTTC.

For this clonotype: A much larger clone differs by one base, so this may be a read error. The rearrangement links TRBV30 to TRBJ1-2; D unclear. This CDR3 has 15 amino acids. Germline lookup yields CDR1 GTSNPN and CDR2 SVGIG (reference sequence). Between the trimmed V and J ends, which lost 0 bases and 8 bases, there was a span of 19 bases. The CDR3 sequence is CAWSVLVLKARGYTF. CDR3 in DNA: TGTGCCTGGAGTGTTCTGGTCCTTAAGGCGAGAGGCTACACCTTC.

This clonotype has only a few counts. This chain connects TRBV2 to TRBJ1-5; TRBD1 matches at 8 bases. The CDR3 sequence is 17 residues long. Germline CDR1 SNHLY, CDR2 FYNNEI. V was clipped by 9 bases and J by 2 bases; unmatched bases: 15. In DNA form, the CDR3 reads TGTGCCAGTGAATGGGGGGTAGGGACAGGACGCAATCAGCCCCAGCATTTT. Encoded protein: CASEWGVGTGRNQPQHF.

This clonotype was seen more than once but under ten times. The J gene is TRBJ1-1, the V gene TRBV7-9; TRBD1 is a possible D gene (6 bases). There are 10 residues in the CDR3. V lost 5 bases and J 11 bases, leaving 9 bases between the germline ends. Germline V gene lookup returns CDR1 SEHNR and CDR2 FQNEAQ (reference sequence). The DNA for the CDR3 is TGTGCCAGCAGCCCAGGGGATGCTTTCTTT. As protein: CASSPGDAFF.

This chain joins TRBV29-1 and TRBJ1-3; D unresolved. CDR1 SQVTM and CDR2 ANQGSEA come from the germline V gene. The CDR3 sequence is 13 residues long. V was pared by 6 bases and J by 0 bases, with 9 bases between. The CDR3: CSVQRVSGNTIYF. CDR3 coding DNA: TGCAGCGTGCAACGTGTCTCTGGAAACACCATATATTTT. Full variable domain (outside the CDR3, taken from reference TRBV29-1 and TRBJ1-3): SAVISQKPSRDICQRGTSLTIQCQVDSQVTMMFWYRQQPGQSLTLIATANQGSEATYESGFVIDKFPISRPNLTFSTLTVSNMSPEDSSIYLCSVQRVSGNTIYFGEGSWLTVV.

This clonotype showed up many times. The rearrangement uses TRBV12-3 or TRBV12-4 and TRBJ1-3; no firm D call. V was trimmed by 7 bases and J by 5 bases, leaving 12 bases between them. This CDR3 is built from 13 residues. The CDR3 protein is CASILEDRNTIYF. In nucleotides, the CDR3 is TGTGCCAGCATCCTGGAAGATCGAAACACCATATATTTT.

This clonotype was observed at least ten times. The rearrangement uses TRBV7-3 and TRBJ2-7; D not resolved. The germline V gene encodes CDR1 SGHTA and CDR2 FQGTGA. The CDR3 is 13 amino acids. V was trimmed by 3 bases and J by 5 bases, leaving 11 bases between them. The CDR3 bases are TGTGCCAGCAGCTTGGACGCCCGGGACGAGCAGTACTTC. This translates into CASSLDARDEQYF.

J is TRBJ2-2 and V is TRBV10-3; the D gene is possibly TRBD1 (6 bases). The CDR3 has 12 residues. Germline-derived CDR1 and CDR2 are ENHRY and SYGVKD. The ends were cut back, 7 bases at V and 5 bases at J, with 8 bases in the middle. The CDR3 loop reads CAINQGTGELFF. For the CDR3, the DNA is TGTGCCATCAATCAGGGGACCGGGGAGCTGTTTTTT.

The gene calls are TRBV20-1 and TRBJ1-6; 9 bases align to TRBD1. The CDR3 length is 14 residues. Germline-derived CDR1 and CDR2 are DFQATT and SNEGSKA (reference sequence). Germline trimming cut 1 base from V and 6 bases from J; bases unmatched to any gene: 1. CDR3 amino acids: CSARGQGGNSPLHF. Written as DNA, the CDR3 is TGCAGTGCTAGAGGACAGGGGGGTAATTCACCCCTCCACTTT.

The chain carries TRBV15 and TRBJ1-1; D gene uncertain. There are 17 residues in the CDR3. V was clipped by 5 bases and J by 5 bases, with 24 bases between them. Per the germline V gene, CDR1 is LNHNV and CDR2 is YYDKDF (reference sequence). CDR3 region: CATSHLGHNDVMTEAFF. In DNA, the CDR3 is TGTGCCACCAGCCACCTCGGGCATAACGACGTAATGACTGAAGCTTTCTTT. The entire variable domain, with the rest obtained from reference TRBV15 and TRBJ1-1, is as follows: DAMVIQNPRYQVTQFGKPVTLSCSQTLNHNVMYWYQQKSSQAPKLLFHYYDKDFNNEADTPDNFQSRRPNTSFCFLDIRSPGLGDTAMYLCATSHLGHNDVMTEAFFGQGTRLTVV.

V is TRBV29-1 and J is TRBJ2-6; the D is unclear. Germline CDR1 SQVTM, CDR2 ANQGSEA. Trimming shortened V by 5 bases and J by 0 bases, and 5 bases separated the two germline ends. The CDR3 is made up of 13 amino acids. CDR3 region: CSVTASGANVLTF. In DNA form, the CDR3 reads TGCAGCGTTACGGCCTCTGGGGCCAACGTCCTGACTTTC.

The sample holds many counts of this clonotype. The chain couples TRBV7-3 to TRBJ2-5; D remains unclear. Trimming took off 2 bases at V and 2 bases at J, with 9 bases between the two ends. There are 14 residues in the CDR3. Germline CDR1 is SGHTA and CDR2 is FQGTGA. CDR3 sequence: CASSLRRSQETQYF. DNA of the CDR3: TGTGCCAGCAGCTTACGGCGGTCACAAGAGACCCAGTACTTC. Variable domain in full (rest from reference TRBV7-3 and TRBJ2-5): GAGVSQTPSNKVTEKGKYVELRCDPISGHTALYWYRQSLGQGPEFLIYFQGTGAADDSGLPNDRFFAVRPEGSVSTLKIQRTERGDSAVYLCASSLRRSQETQYFGPGTRLLVL.

Comments on this clonotype: Sequence at one end of the junction differs from germline and may be a read error. The genes are TRBV7-9 and TRBJ2-5, with D perhaps matching TRBD1 or TRBD2 (6 bases each). The germline V gene encodes CDR1 SEHNR and CDR2 FQNEAQ (reference sequence). The CDR3 consists of 14 residues. CDR3 loop: CASSLEGGKETQYF. The CDR3 DNA reads as TGCGCCAGCAGCTTGGAGGGGGGAAAAGAGACCCAGTACTTC.

This chain joins TRBV5-1 and TRBJ1-2; a possible D gene is TRBD1 (5 bases). V lost 7 bases, J lost 8 bases, and 27 bases lay in between. Germline lookup yields CDR1 SGHRS and CDR2 YFSETQ. This CDR3 contains 16 residues. CDR3 residues: CASGQLAGEGPNGYTF. The CDR3 coding sequence is TGCGCCAGCGGACAACTAGCGGGAGAGGGTCCTAACGGCTACACCTTC.

This clonotype was found once. CDR3 protein: CSVESGTGPQHF. The CDR3 coding sequence is TGCAGCGTTGAATCAGGTACGGGGCCCCAGCATTTT. J is TRBJ1-5 and V is TRBV29-1; no clear D gene. Germline values: CDR1 SQVTM, CDR2 ANQGSEA. V shed 2 bases and J shed 9 bases, with 11 bases lying between them. CDR3 length: 12 amino acids.

Comment on this clonotype: A junction end diverges from the germline sequence, so it may reflect a read error. The chain couples TRBV7-9 to TRBJ2-6; 7 nucleotides line up with TRBD1. From germline, CDR1 is SEHNR and CDR2 FQNEAQ (reference sequence). The CDR3 length is 16 residues. The CDR3 bases are TGTGCCAGCAGCTCCGGGACAGTCTCTGGGGCCAACGCCCTGACTTTC. It encodes CASSSGTVSGANALTF.

This clonotype was seen ten or more times. The chain recombines TRBV5-1 with TRBJ2-2; perhaps TRBD1 as D (6 bases). The CDR3 sequence is 16 residues long. The V end lost 0 bases, the J end lost 5 bases, and 14 bases lay between the germline ends. Germline V gene sequence: CDR1 SGHRS, CDR2 YFSETQ. For the CDR3, the DNA is TGCGCCAGCAGCTTGGTCTTCAGGGGCAGGACCGGGGAGCTGTTTTTT. Amino acids: CASSLVFRGRTGELFF.